Following are 16 T cell receptor beta chains from one sample sequenced in a study of blood T cell repertoires in COVID-19. Data came from immunoSEQ multiplex PCR; TCRdb stores just in-frame clones and leaves some out. The sample lists 150,000 to 200,000 clones, 65% to 90% occurring once. Sequencing used peripheral blood. These receptors were obtained from a human donor in a cohort sampled during active COVID-19.

V usage is TRBV9 and J usage is TRBJ1-1, with unresolved D. Germline values: CDR1 SGDLS, CDR2 YYNGEE. CDR3 size: 14 residues. Trimming removed 6 bases at V and 2 bases at J, with 14 bases between. CDR3 DNA: TGTGCCAGCACCGGTCCGGGAGATAACACTGAAGCTTTCTTT. It encodes CASTGPGDNTEAFF. The full variable domain, with the rest looked up from reference TRBV9 and TRBJ1-1, is DSGVTQTPKHLITATGQRVTLRCSPRSGDLSVYWYQQSLDQGLQFLIQYYNGEERAKGNILERFSAQQFPDLHSELNLSSLELGDSALYFCASTGPGDNTEAFFGQGTRLTVV.

Written as DNA, the CDR3 is TGTGCCAGCAGTCCTACCGGGACAGGGGGAGGGGAGCAGTACTTC. This translates into CASSPTGTGGGEQYF. V and J are TRBV6-4 and TRBJ2-7; 11 positions match TRBD1. CDR3 length: 15 amino acids. Trimming removed 5 bases from V and 7 bases from J; junction bases left unmatched: 10. CDR1 MRHNA and CDR2 SNTAGT come from the germline V gene.

The count of this clone is one. V and J are TRBV6-2 or TRBV6-3 and TRBJ2-1, with 12 bases fitting TRBD2. Trimming at V came to 5 bases and at J to 0 bases, leaving 8 bases not matched to a gene. The CDR3 sequence is 18 residues long. Germline V gives CDR1 MNHEY, CDR2 SVGEGT. The CDR3 DNA reads as TGTGCCAGCAGTCAGGGGCTAGCGGGAGGGCCCTCCTACAATGAGCAGTTCTTC. It specifies CASSQGLAGGPSYNEQFF.

The J gene is TRBJ2-7, the V gene TRBV28, with 8 bases fitting TRBD1. This CDR3 contains 15 residues. V lost 6 bases and J lost 3; bases outside the gene matches: 10. Germline V CDR1 and CDR2: MDHEN, SYDVKM. This chain's CDR3 is CASSRLETGGYEQYF. In DNA form, the CDR3 reads TGTGCCAGCAGCCGACTAGAAACAGGGGGCTACGAGCAGTACTTC.

The chain combines TRBV23-1 with TRBJ1-1; TRBD1 aligns across 10 bases. TRBV23-1 belongs to the ORF category, with a function that is uncertain. The CDR3 consists of 19 residues. V was pared by 2 bases and J by 0 bases, with 12 bases of the junction left unmatched. The CDR3 sequence: CASSQANDRGLDLNTEAFF. CDR3 coding DNA: TGCGCCAGCAGTCAAGCGAATGACAGGGGGCTCGACTTGAACACTGAAGCTTTCTTT.

The chain combines TRBV4-3 with TRBJ1-1; D might be TRBD1 (6 bases). The CDR3 is 16 residues long. V gave up 1 base and J gave up 6 bases, with 18 bases separating them. Germline CDR1 LGHNA, CDR2 YSLEER. The chain's CDR3 is CASSQGAGGAVAEAFF. The CDR3 nucleotides are TGCGCCAGCAGCCAAGGGGCCGGGGGGGCCGTAGCTGAAGCTTTCTTT.

With respect to this clone: At one end, the junction sequence differs from germline, possibly due to a read error. The rearrangement joins TRBV5-6 to TRBJ1-4; D is unclear. CDR3 length: 12 residues. Germline CDR1 SGHDT, CDR2 YYEEEE. The CDR3 region has the DNA TGTGCCAGCAGCATGACTACTGAAAAACTGTTTTTT. This sequence encodes CASSMTTEKLFF.

V gene TRBV19 combines with J gene TRBJ1-5; TRBD1 matches 8 bases. The V and J ends lost 3 bases and 0 bases, in that order; junction bases with no gene match: 4. Germline V lookup: CDR1 LNHDA, CDR2 SQIVND (reference sequence). CDR3 length equals 16 residues. The CDR3 here is CASSMDRAYSNQPQHF. The CDR3 nucleotides are TGTGCCAGTAGTATGGACAGGGCTTATAGCAATCAGCCCCAGCATTTT.

This sequence joins TRBV27 and TRBJ1-5, with unresolved D. V was cut by 6 bases and J by 3 bases, with 15 bases left in between. Germline assignment: CDR1 MNHEY and CDR2 SMNVEV (reference sequence). The CDR3 contains 15 residues. In nucleotides, the CDR3 is TGTGCCAGCAGCCCTTCCGGGGTTAACAATCAGCCCCAGCATTTT. Translating it yields CASSPSGVNNQPQHF.

The chain combines TRBV4-1 with TRBJ2-3; 8 nucleotides agree with TRBD2. Trimming took 1 base from V and 0 from J; bases not matched to a gene: 9. Germline assignment: CDR1 MGHRA and CDR2 YSYEKL. This CDR3 spans 18 amino acids. CDR3 region: CASSQASGFQTSTDTQYF. In DNA, the CDR3 is TGCGCCAGCAGCCAAGCTAGCGGGTTCCAGACTAGCACAGATACGCAGTATTTT.

This chain uses TRBV5-1 with TRBJ1-3; 7 nucleotides agree with TRBD1. After removal of 1 base from V and 4 bases from J, the junction contained 2 bases not matched to a gene. The length of the CDR3 is 14 residues. CDR1 is SGHRS and CDR2 is YFSETQ in the germline V gene. The CDR3 protein is CASSLTGVGNTIYF. As DNA, the CDR3 is TGCGCCAGCAGCTTGACAGGGGTCGGAAACACCATATATTTT. Variable domain in full (rest from reference TRBV5-1 and TRBJ1-3): KAGVTQTPRYLIKTRGQQVTLSCSPISGHRSVSWYQQTPGQGLQFLFEYFSETQRNKGNFPGRFSGRQFSNSRSEMNVSTLELGDSALYLCASSLTGVGNTIYFGEGSWLTVV.

This chain's CDR3 is CASSLGARKSHSGANVLTF. In DNA, the CDR3 is TGTGCCAGCAGCTTGGGTGCCAGGAAAAGCCACTCTGGGGCCAACGTCCTGACTTTC. The chain carries TRBV5-4 and TRBJ2-6; no reliable D call. CDR3 length equals 19 residues. The V gene lost 0 bases and the J gene lost 0 bases, with 16 bases spanning the gap. Germline V lookup: CDR1 SGHNT, CDR2 YYREEE (reference sequence). Full variable domain (missing parts from reference TRBV5-4 and TRBJ2-6): ETGVTQSPTHLIKTRGQQVTLRCSSQSGHNTVSWYQQALGQGPQFIFQYYREEENGRGNFPPRFSGLQFPNYSSELNVNALELDDSALYLCASSLGARKSHSGANVLTFGAGSRLTVL.

This chain joins TRBV28 and TRBJ2-7; D not resolved. The germline V gene encodes CDR1 MDHEN and CDR2 SYDVKM. The CDR3 contains 12 residues. V was trimmed by 1 base and J by 4 bases, leaving 5 bases between them. The CDR3 region is CASSLSKYEQYF. In DNA, the CDR3 is TGTGCCAGCAGTTTATCTAAATACGAGCAGTACTTC.

The rearrangement uses TRBV25-1 and TRBJ2-5; the match to TRBD2 covers 11 bases. CDR1 and CDR2 (germline): MGHDK, SYGVNS. CDR3 length: 15 amino acids. The V segment lost 7 bases and the J segment 4 bases; nucleotides outside the gene matches: 8. The CDR3 DNA follows: TGTGCCAGCAAGGATAGCGGGGGGGCGGGAGAGACCCAGTACTTC. Amino acids: CASKDSGGAGETQYF.

CDR3 amino acids: CSGGPGASTDTQYF. The CDR3 DNA is TGCAGCGGGGGGCCAGGGGCTAGCACAGATACGCAGTATTTT. The rearrangement uses TRBV29-1 and TRBJ2-3; D is possibly TRBD1 (6 bases). CDR1 is SQVTM, CDR2 ANQGSEA, per germline. Trimming left V 7 bases short and J 0 bases short, with 14 bases between. The length of the CDR3 is 14 residues.

The chain has TRBV9 and TRBJ2-5; 9 nucleotides align to TRBD2. CDR3 length equals 16 residues. The V segment lost 0 bases and the J segment 1 base; nucleotides outside the gene matches: 4. The germline gives CDR1 SGDLS, CDR2 YYNGEE. The CDR3 DNA sequence: TGTGCCAGCAGCGTAGGAGCGGGAGGTCCCCAAGAGACCCAGTACTTC. It translates to CASSVGAGGPQETQYF.